This T cell receptor (beta chain) emerged from a study of T cell changes during pregnancy in multiple sclerosis. The CDR3 is made up of 11 amino acids. The V end lost 7 bases, the J end lost 6 bases, and 9 bases lay between the germline ends. Per germline, CDR1 MDHEN and CDR2 SYDVKM. Sequencing was performed with immunoSEQ multiplex PCR; in TCRdb, only in-frame clones are kept and a portion is missing. The sample has tens of thousands of clones; approximately 90% are singletons. This chain joins TRBV28 and TRBJ1-2; D gene ambiguous. This specimen consisted of peripheral blood, obtained in the second trimester of pregnancy. This receptor was taken from a female donor with multiple sclerosis, enrolled in a pregnancy study. The CDR3 DNA reads TGTGCCAGCACAGCCGGAGATGGCTACACCTTC. Encoded protein: CASTAGDGYTF.